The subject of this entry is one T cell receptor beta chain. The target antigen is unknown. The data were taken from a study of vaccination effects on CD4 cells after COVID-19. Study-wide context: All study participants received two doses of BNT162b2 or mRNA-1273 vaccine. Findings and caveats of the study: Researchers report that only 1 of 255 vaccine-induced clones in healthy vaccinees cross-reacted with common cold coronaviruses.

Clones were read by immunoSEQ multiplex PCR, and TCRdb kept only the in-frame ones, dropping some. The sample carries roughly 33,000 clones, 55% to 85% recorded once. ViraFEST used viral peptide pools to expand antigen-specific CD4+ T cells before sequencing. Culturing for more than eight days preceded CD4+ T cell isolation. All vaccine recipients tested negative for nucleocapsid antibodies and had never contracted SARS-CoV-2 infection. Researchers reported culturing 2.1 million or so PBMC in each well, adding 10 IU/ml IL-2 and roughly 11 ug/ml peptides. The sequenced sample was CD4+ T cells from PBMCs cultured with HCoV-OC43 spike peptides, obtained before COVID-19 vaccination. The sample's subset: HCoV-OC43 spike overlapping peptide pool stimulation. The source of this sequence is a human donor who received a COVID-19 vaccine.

The CDR3, as DNA: TGTGCCAGCAGTTACTCGTTTAGGGAGACCCAGTACTTC. Protein product: CASSYSFRETQYF. This chain uses TRBV6-5 with TRBJ2-5, with no clear D. Germline V gene lookup returns CDR1 MNHEY and CDR2 SVGAGI. The CDR3 runs to 13 residues. Trimming cost V 0 bases and J 5 bases, with 7 bases left between them.